This T cell receptor beta chain came from a study of blood T cells in healthy people across ages. The CDR3 is 14 residues long. After removal of 6 bases from V and 5 bases from J, the junction contained 6 bases not matched to a gene. CDR1 and CDR2 (germline): MGHDK, SYGVNS. Alongside a J-beta primer mix, a sample-barcoded 5' primer served in a second PCR lasting about 7 to 12 cycles. TCRdb re-derived calls from the 5' RACE reads in MiXCR, one entry per CDR3 protein. The table has about 700,000 distinct CDR3 sequences, roughly 32% seen once. This rearrangement joins TRBV25-1 to TRBJ2-5; TRBD2 matches 10 bases. The source material was blood. The receptor was isolated from an elderly woman in good health. The CDR3 is CASRPLAGVETQYF. The CDR3, as DNA: TGTGCCAGCAGGCCTCTAGCGGGAGTGGAGACCCAGTACTTC. Looking up the rest from reference TRBV25-1 and TRBJ2-5 gives the full variable domain: EADIYQTPRYLVIGTGKKITLECSQTMGHDKMYWYQQDPGMELHLIHYSYGVNSTEKGDLSSESTVSRIRTEHFPLTLESARPSHTSQYLCASRPLAGVETQYFGPGTRLLVL.